This T cell receptor beta chain originates from a study of somatic mutations in cytotoxic T cells in rheumatoid arthritis. Findings and limits, study-wide: Compared with age-matched healthy controls, rheumatoid arthritis patients did not differ significantly in CD8+ T-cell clonality.

Sequencing was performed with immunoSEQ multiplex PCR; in TCRdb, only in-frame clones are kept and a portion is missing. The sample includes about 12,000 clones, roughly four fifths seen only once; the top ten take 14%. Female donors made up roughly 59% of the healthy controls, blood donors whose median age was about 59 years (range roughly 21-80). V was cut by 5 bases and J by 5 bases, with 12 bases left in between. CDR1 is SGHAT and CDR2 is FQNNGV in the germline V gene. The CDR3 runs to 14 residues. Concerning this clone itself: Its target is unknown.

The sample consisted of CD8+ T cells sorted from blood. The gene calls are TRBV11-2 and TRBJ2-2; TRBD1 is a possible D gene (6 bases). The TCR sequence derives from a woman aged 55-70 years in good health. CDR3 DNA sequence: TGTGCCAGCAGCGGGCAGGGGATTACCGGGGAGCTGTTTTTT. Its protein is CASSGQGITGELFF.